These 10 T cell receptor beta chains came from one sample sequenced in a study of blood T cell repertoires in COVID-19. Repertoires were generated with immunoSEQ multiplex PCR, while TCRdb's copy carries only in-frame clones and drops some. The table shows approximately 200,000 clones, with 80% to 90% occurring only once. Specimen: PBMCs or T cells enriched from blood (not recorded which). Receptors were obtained from a man aged 25 to 40 who had recovered from COVID-19.

This rearrangement joins TRBV29-1 to TRBJ2-1; TRBD2 matches 11 bases. J was trimmed by 3 bases and V by 4 bases; bases with no gene match: 2. The germline CDR1 and CDR2 sequences are SQVTM and ANQGSEA. There are 14 residues in the CDR3. This chain's CDR3 is CSVVLAGVYNEQFF. CDR3 nucleotides: TGCAGCGTTGTACTAGCGGGGGTCTACAATGAGCAGTTCTTC.

Written as DNA, the CDR3 is TGCGCCAGCAGCTTGAGTACTTACGGGGATGAAAAACTGTTTTTT. This sequence encodes CASSLSTYGDEKLFF. V and J are TRBV5-1 and TRBJ1-4, with D hard to call. There are 15 residues in the CDR3. Germline V gene lookup returns CDR1 SGHRS and CDR2 YFSETQ. V dropped 1 base and J dropped 6 bases, with 13 bases sitting between them.

The rearrangement links TRBV24-1 to TRBJ2-1, with D possibly being TRBD2 (5 bases). The CDR3 totals 13 residues. V lost 5 bases to trimming and J lost 7 bases, with 11 bases between them. Germline values: CDR1 KGHDR, CDR2 SFDVKD. The CDR3 DNA reads as TGTGCCACCAGTGCCCGGGGTCGGAATGAGCAGTTCTTC. Residues: CATSARGRNEQFF.

This clone has just one count. The chain recombines TRBV10-1 with TRBJ2-5; 8 nucleotides agree with TRBD1. The CDR3 extends over 16 amino acids. Per the germline V gene, CDR1 is WNHNN and CDR2 is SYGVQD (reference sequence). The V and J ends lost 2 bases and 4 bases, in that order; junction bases with no gene match: 9. As DNA, the CDR3 is TGCGCCAGCAGTGAGGCGTACGGGACAGGTCGAGAGACCCAGTACTTC. Its translation: CASSEAYGTGRETQYF.

This chain links TRBV3-1 (or the pseudogene TRBV3-2) with TRBJ1-5; 7 positions agree with TRBD1. Germline V CDR1 and CDR2: LGHDT, YNNKEL (reference sequence). This CDR3 is built from 15 residues. With V trimmed by 1 base and J by 4 bases, 4 bases remained unmatched. CDR3 sequence (DNA): TGTGCCAGCAGCCAAGGCGGGACAGTGAATCAGCCCCAGCATTTT. It codes for CASSQGGTVNQPQHF.

This chain joins TRBV2 and TRBJ2-1, with TRBD2 matching over 7 bases. CDR3 length: 14 amino acids. CDR1 is SNHLY, CDR2 FYNNEI, per germline. The ends lost 8 bases at V and 2 bases at J; junction bases unmatched: 6. The CDR3 sequence: CASVRELTYNEQFF. The CDR3 bases are TGTGCCAGCGTGCGGGAGCTCACCTACAATGAGCAGTTCTTC. Combining the CDR3 with reference TRBV2 and TRBJ2-1 gives the whole variable domain EPEVTQTPSHQVTQMGQEVILRCVPISNHLYFYWYRQILGQKVEFLVSFYNNEISEKSEIFDDQFSVERPDGSNFTLKIRSTKLEDSAMYFCASVRELTYNEQFFGPGTRLTVL.

The chain uses TRBV10-3 and TRBJ1-1, with D perhaps matching TRBD1 (5 bases). CDR1 and CDR2 (germline): ENHRY, SYGVKD. This CDR3 spans 13 amino acids. Between the trimmed V and J ends, which lost 5 bases and 0 bases, there was a span of 7 bases. For the CDR3, the DNA is TGTGCCATCAGTCAGGGCGTGAACACTGAAGCTTTCTTT. Translated: CAISQGVNTEAFF.

This chain connects TRBV2 to TRBJ2-1; no clear D. The CDR3 totals 16 residues. V gave up 1 base and J gave up 0 bases, with 10 bases separating them. Germline CDR1 is SNHLY and CDR2 is FYNNEI. The CDR3 bases are TGTGCCAGCAGTGAAGGTTCGCGGAGCTCCTACAATGAGCAGTTCTTC. As protein: CASSEGSRSSYNEQFF.

The chain links TRBV5-1 to TRBJ2-2, with 10 bases matching TRBD1. Germline CDR1 and CDR2: SGHRS and YFSETQ. J was trimmed by 0 bases and V by 5 bases; bases with no gene match: 7. CDR3 length: 17 residues. CDR3 sequence: CASRFDRGQANTGELFF. The DNA of the CDR3 is TGCGCCAGCAGATTTGACAGGGGGCAGGCGAACACCGGGGAGCTGTTTTTT. Filled out from reference TRBV5-1 and TRBJ2-2, the complete variable domain reads KAGVTQTPRYLIKTRGQQVTLSCSPISGHRSVSWYQQTPGQGLQFLFEYFSETQRNKGNFPGRFSGRQFSNSRSEMNVSTLELGDSALYLCASRFDRGQANTGELFFGEGSRLTVL.

This sequence joins TRBV9 and TRBJ1-2; 8 bases map to TRBD1. V lost 4 bases, J lost 1 base, and 6 bases stayed unmatched. The germline V gene has CDR1 SGDLS and CDR2 YYNGEE. There are 15 residues in the CDR3. The CDR3 sequence: CASSLGTGYNYGYTF. In nucleotides, the CDR3 is TGTGCCAGCAGCCTCGGGACAGGCTATAACTATGGCTACACCTTC.